Given below is one T cell receptor (beta chain) in context. V was cut by 0 bases and J by 10 bases, with 15 bases left in between. The CDR3 covers 15 residues. Sequencing used immunoSEQ multiplex PCR; TCRdb keeps in-frame clones, though not all of them. The table includes around 90,000 clones, approximately 94% detected once. These data belong to a study of technical replicates of blood from a handful of donors. The chain uses TRBV23-1 and TRBJ1-4; possible D gene TRBD1, 5 bases. TRBV23-1 is reported as an ORF; its role is uncertain. The source is a human donor in good health. The specimen was T cells isolated from PBMCs. CDR3 in amino acids: CASSQSLAGDGKLFF. The DNA of the CDR3 is TGCGCCAGCAGTCAATCCTTAGCGGGGGACGGAAAACTGTTTTTT.